These 21 T cell receptor beta chains were all obtained from the same sample, sequenced in a study of T-cell reconstitution after alpha-beta-depleted transplantation in children. Unique molecular identifiers tagged the TCRbeta library. MiXCR was run by TCRdb on the PCR reads, yielding one entry per CDR3 protein. This table has over 400,000 distinct CDR3 sequences, around 13% appearing once. Here the sequenced sample was PBMCs from the stem cell graft donor, taken from the stem cell graft. These receptors were collected from a human donor who donated a stem cell graft to a child with combined immunodeficiency.

The chain combines TRBV28 with TRBJ2-7; 8 nucleotides align to TRBD2. CDR3 length: 13 residues. Germline-derived CDR1 and CDR2 are MDHEN and SYDVKM. Trimming removed 10 bases from V and 0 bases from J; junction bases left unmatched: 5. Written as DNA, the CDR3 is TGTGCCACCGGGGGGGTATACTCCTACGAGCAGTACTTC. Protein: CATGGVYSYEQYF.

The V and J genes are TRBV30 and TRBJ2-3; possibly TRBD2 for D (6 bases). CDR3 length: 12 amino acids. V lost 6 bases, J lost 6 bases, and 13 bases lay in between. CDR1 is GTSNPN and CDR2 is SVGIG in the germline V gene (reference sequence). CDR3: CACSEGGDTQYF. The DNA for the CDR3 is TGTGCCTGTTCGGAGGGAGGCGATACGCAGTATTTT.

The rearrangement uses TRBV7-3 and TRBJ2-2; 8 positions agree with TRBD2. V lost 0 bases to trimming and J lost 3 bases; unmatched junction nucleotides: 6. CDR3 length: 17 amino acids. Germline CDR1 is SGHTA and CDR2 is FQGTGA. CDR3 DNA sequence: TGTGCCAGCAGCTTAACTTTCAGCGGGGGTTACACCGGGGAGCTGTTTTTT. Translation: CASSLTFSGGYTGELFF.

The CDR3 loop is CASSPGRIAYNEQFF. The DNA of the CDR3 is TGTGCCAGCAGCCCCGGAAGGATCGCCTACAATGAGCAGTTCTTC. V usage is TRBV11-1 and J usage is TRBJ2-1; D is undetermined. V was clipped by 5 bases and J by 2 bases, with 13 bases between them. The CDR3 spans 15 residues. CDR1 and CDR2 (germline): SGHAT, FQDESV (reference sequence).

J is TRBJ2-7 and V is TRBV20-1, with TRBD2 matching over 8 bases. This CDR3 region has 13 residues. With V trimmed by 1 base and J by 3 bases, 2 bases remained unmatched. Germline V CDR1 and CDR2: DFQATT, SNEGSKA (reference sequence). CDR3 sequence reads: CSARAREDYEQYF. The CDR3 coding sequence is TGCAGTGCTAGAGCGCGGGAGGACTACGAGCAGTACTTC.

This clonotype appeared many times. The chain has TRBV12-5 and TRBJ1-1; D call uncertain. The CDR3 spans 12 residues. The germline V and J ends were trimmed by 8 bases and 5 bases, with 12 bases remaining between them. Germline V gene lookup returns CDR1 LGHNT and CDR2 FRNRAP. In DNA form, the CDR3 reads TGTGCTAGTCTGGAGGGTGGAACTGAAGCTTTCTTT. It is translated as CASLEGGTEAFF.

The chain combines TRBV15 with TRBJ1-5, with D maybe TRBD1 (5 bases). The CDR3 runs 14 residues. Germline values: CDR1 LNHNV, CDR2 YYDKDF (reference sequence). V gave up 5 bases and J gave up 5 bases, with 13 bases separating them. CDR3 nucleotide sequence: TGTGCCACCAGCCCCCGACAGACCTATCAGCCCCAGCATTTT. Protein: CATSPRQTYQPQHF. Based on the CDR3 plus reference TRBV15 and TRBJ1-5, the full variable domain is DAMVIQNPRYQVTQFGKPVTLSCSQTLNHNVMYWYQQKSSQAPKLLFHYYDKDFNNEADTPDNFQSRRPNTSFCFLDIRSPGLGDTAMYLCATSPRQTYQPQHFGDGTRLSIL.

This clonotype has a handful of counts. This rearrangement joins TRBV6-5 to TRBJ1-3; D gene unclear. The CDR3 contains 15 residues. The V and J ends lost 4 bases and 4 bases respectively, with 14 bases between them. CDR1 MNHEY and CDR2 SVGAGI come from the germline V gene. The DNA for the CDR3 is TGTGCCAGCAGTTTCGACGCACCCGTGGGAAACACCATATATTTT. The encoded protein is CASSFDAPVGNTIYF.

The gene calls are TRBV12-3 or TRBV12-4 and TRBJ2-3; 9 positions agree with TRBD2. The junction had 9 bases not matched to a gene; V was cut back by 4 bases and J by 1 base. The CDR3 is 17 amino acids. The CDR3 region is CASSSTMTSGRTDTQYF. The CDR3 bases are TGTGCCAGCAGTTCTACCATGACTAGCGGACGCACAGATACGCAGTATTTT.

J is TRBJ2-1 and V is TRBV29-1; 7 bases align to TRBD2. Per the germline V gene, CDR1 is SQVTM and CDR2 is ANQGSEA. The CDR3 has 14 amino acids. V shed 6 bases and J 4 bases; nucleotides not matched to a gene: 9. CDR3 residues: CSVILPGLYNEQFF. As DNA, the CDR3 is TGCAGCGTAATTCTACCGGGACTATACAATGAGCAGTTCTTC.

This sequence joins TRBV29-1 and TRBJ2-5, with a weak D call TRBD2 (5 bases). CDR3 length: 14 amino acids. The germline CDR1 and CDR2 sequences are SQVTM and ANQGSEA. V lost 6 bases, J lost 2 bases, and 16 bases lay in between. The CDR3 loop is CSVPLGVVQETQYF. The CDR3 coding sequence is TGCAGCGTGCCCCTCGGGGTAGTACAAGAGACCCAGTACTTC.

This clonotype was seen repeatedly, ten times or more. The J gene is TRBJ2-1, the V gene TRBV6-4, with 9 bases fitting TRBD2. V shed 6 bases and J 6 bases; nucleotides not matched to a gene: 15. This CDR3 contains 17 residues. CDR1 MRHNA and CDR2 SNTAGT come from the germline V gene. The CDR3 loop is CASSELAGGRAPNEQFF. CDR3 nucleotide sequence: TGTGCCAGCAGCGAACTAGCTGGCGGGAGGGCCCCCAATGAGCAGTTCTTC.

The rearrangement uses TRBV4-3 and TRBJ2-7; no reliable D call. Deletions cut 2 bases from V and 3 bases from J, with 17 bases between. Germline V gene lookup returns CDR1 LGHNA and CDR2 YSLEER. The CDR3 is 16 amino acids. Written as DNA, the CDR3 is TGCGCCAGCAGCCAATCTAGGCGGTCTTCCTTCTACGAGCAGTACTTC. It encodes CASSQSRRSSFYEQYF.

This clonotype has only a few counts. This chain connects TRBV7-9 to TRBJ2-1, with a weak D call TRBD2 (5 bases). V lost 2 bases to trimming and J lost 7 bases, with 15 bases between them. The germline V gene encodes CDR1 SEHNR and CDR2 FQNEAQ (reference sequence). This CDR3 contains 15 residues. The CDR3 sequence is CASSLLAGKLNEQFF. The CDR3 nucleotides are TGTGCCAGCAGCTTACTAGCAGGCAAATTGAATGAGCAGTTCTTC.

The V and J genes are TRBV2 and TRBJ2-1; 9 bases agree with TRBD1. The CDR3 totals 15 residues. In germline, CDR1 is SNHLY, CDR2 FYNNEI. Trimming took 6 bases from V and 6 from J; bases not matched to a gene: 9. The CDR3 DNA reads as TGTGCCAGCAGGAAAAGGACAGGGGCTATCAATGAGCAGTTCTTC. Translation: CASRKRTGAINEQFF.

This clonotype occurred a few times. The chain employs TRBV29-1 and TRBJ2-7, with 7 bases identical to TRBD1. Trimming at V came to 2 bases and at J to 3 bases, leaving 10 bases not matched to a gene. Germline assignment: CDR1 SQVTM and CDR2 ANQGSEA. The CDR3 is 15 amino acids. The DNA for the CDR3 is TGCAGCGTTGAACTAAGGGGGCGAGGCCTCTACGAGCAGTACTTC. Its protein is CSVELRGRGLYEQYF.

This clonotype was counted ten times or more. This chain connects TRBV7-6 to TRBJ2-2; D call uncertain. Germline V lookup: CDR1 SGHVS, CDR2 FNYEAQ. V lost 5 bases, J lost 2 bases, and 12 bases lay in between. CDR3 size: 15 residues. The CDR3 here is CASSPHWANTGELFF. In nucleotides, the CDR3 is TGTGCCAGCAGCCCCCACTGGGCAAACACCGGGGAGCTGTTTTTT.

This clonotype was picked up a small number of times. The chain employs TRBV5-5 and TRBJ2-7; 9 bases agree with TRBD1. This CDR3 contains 14 residues. Trimming at V came to 7 bases and at J to 4 bases, leaving 9 bases not matched to a gene. Looked up from germline, CDR1 is SGHKS and CDR2 is YYEKEE (reference sequence). The CDR3 DNA follows: TGTGCCAGCGGGTACGGGACAGGGTTTTACGAGCAGTACTTC. Its protein is CASGYGTGFYEQYF.

This clonotype occurred many times. At one of its ends the junction is not consistent with the germline gene, which may arise from a read error. The rearrangement joins TRBV12-3 or TRBV12-4 to TRBJ2-4; TRBD2 matches at 14 bases. CDR3 length equals 17 residues. The CDR3 region is CACSPGLAGGNKNIQYF. The CDR3 DNA sequence: TGTGCCTGCAGTCCCGGACTAGCGGGAGGCAACAAAAACATTCAGTACTTC.

This clonotype was picked up a small number of times. The chain combines TRBV18 with TRBJ1-1; D is unresolved. The CDR3 spans 13 residues. V was trimmed by 2 bases and J by 1 base, leaving 5 bases between them. Germline CDR1 reads KGHSH; CDR2 reads LQKENI. Here the CDR3 DNA reads TGTGCCAGCTCACCAAACAAGAACACTGAAGCTTTCTTT. Encoded protein: CASSPNKNTEAFF.

This chain links TRBV27 with TRBJ1-5; D is ambiguous. V was clipped by 3 bases and J by 5 bases, with 11 bases between them. The CDR3 extends over 14 amino acids. From germline, CDR1 is MNHEY and CDR2 SMNVEV (reference sequence). The CDR3 reads CASSFSGPHQPQHF. The CDR3 region has the DNA TGTGCCAGCAGTTTCTCTGGGCCCCATCAGCCCCAGCATTTT.